One sample yielded the 19 T cell receptor beta chains listed below, sequenced in a study of blood T cell repertoires in COVID-19. Clones were sequenced by immunoSEQ multiplex PCR, and TCRdb holds only the in-frame ones, with some missing. The sample shows 150,000 to 200,000 clones, around 86% of them seen only once. The sample was PBMCs or T cells enriched from blood (not recorded which). The receptor set was obtained from a woman in her 30s who had recovered from COVID-19.

The gene calls are TRBV11-1 and TRBJ2-7; D gene ambiguous. Germline V gene data show CDR1 as SGHAT and CDR2 as FQDESV (reference sequence). The CDR3 length is 14 residues. V lost 1 base, J lost 5 bases, and 12 bases lay in between. The CDR3 protein is CASSLGGYRDEQYF. CDR3 sequence (DNA): TGTGCCAGCAGCTTAGGTGGGTATCGGGACGAGCAGTACTTC.

The chain uses TRBV27 and TRBJ2-1; 8 bases agree with TRBD1. This CDR3 is 17 amino acids long. The junction had 9 bases not matched to a gene; V was cut back by 5 bases and J by 0 bases. CDR1 and CDR2 (germline): MNHEY, SMNVEV (reference sequence). For the CDR3, the DNA is TGTGCCAGCAGTCTTGGAGCAGGGGGCTACTCCTACAATGAGCAGTTCTTC. This codes for CASSLGAGGYSYNEQFF.

The chain couples TRBV5-8 to TRBJ2-2; D is possibly TRBD2 (5 bases). The germline V gene encodes CDR1 SGHTS and CDR2 YDEGEE. CDR3 length: 15 residues. Deletions cut 1 base from V and 5 bases from J, with 12 bases between. CDR3 nucleotide sequence: TGTGCCAGCAGCTTGAGGAGGCAAAAAACCGGGGAGCTGTTTTTT. Protein: CASSLRRQKTGELFF. Full variable domain (remainder filled in from reference TRBV5-8 and TRBJ2-2): EAGVTQSPTHLIKTRGQQATLRCSPISGHTSVYWYQQALGLGLQFLLWYDEGEERNRGNFPPRFSGRQFPNYSSELNVNALELEDSALYLCASSLRRQKTGELFFGEGSRLTVL.

The gene calls are TRBV29-1 and TRBJ2-7, with D perhaps TRBD2 (5 bases). This CDR3 spans 13 amino acids. V was shortened by 5 bases and J by 3 bases, with 14 bases between the two germline ends. In germline, CDR1 is SQVTM, CDR2 ANQGSEA. The CDR3 reads CSVSPGYGYEQYF. The CDR3 DNA reads as TGCAGCGTTTCTCCGGGGTACGGCTACGAGCAGTACTTC.

V usage is TRBV30 and J usage is TRBJ1-6; a possible D gene is TRBD1 (5 bases). Between the trimmed V and J ends, which lost 4 bases and 4 bases, there was a span of 17 bases. This CDR3 contains 16 residues. The germline V gene encodes CDR1 GTSNPN and CDR2 SVGIG (reference sequence). The CDR3 nucleotides read TGTGCCTGGACGGGGGGGGGAGTAAAGTATAATTCACCCCTCCACTTT. This encodes CAWTGGGVKYNSPLHF.

J is TRBJ2-3 and V is TRBV11-2; D unclear. The V end was cut by 5 bases, the J end by 2 bases, with 20 bases between. The length of the CDR3 is 17 residues. CDR1 is SGHAT, CDR2 FQNNGV, per germline. The CDR3 nucleotides are TGTGCCAGCAGCCCAGTTGCGGCAGCCTCTTTCACAGATACGCAGTATTTT. Translation: CASSPVAAASFTDTQYF.

The rearrangement uses TRBV3-1 (or the pseudogene TRBV3-2) and TRBJ2-7; TRBD2 is a possible D gene (6 bases). Per the germline V gene, CDR1 is LGHDT and CDR2 is YNNKEL (reference sequence). Trimming pared 1 base from V and 7 bases from J, leaving 14 bases between. The CDR3 spans 14 residues. CDR3 sequence reads: CASSQGEGAGEQYF. Written as DNA, the CDR3 is TGTGCCAGCAGCCAAGGAGAAGGCGCGGGGGAGCAGTACTTC.

The CDR3 nucleotides read TGTGCCAGCAGTATAGCCAGATACGAGCAGTACTTC. Translated, it gives CASSIARYEQYF. The chain has TRBV2 and TRBJ2-7; no clear D gene. V gave up 5 bases and J gave up 4 bases, with 9 bases separating them. The CDR3 loop spans 12 amino acids. Germline lookup yields CDR1 SNHLY and CDR2 FYNNEI.

The CDR3 DNA is TGCGCCAGCAGCTCCACAGGGGCGTCCTACAATGAGCAGTTCTTC. Translation gives CASSSTGASYNEQFF. The gene calls are TRBV5-1 and TRBJ2-1; 7 bases match TRBD1. CDR1 SGHRS and CDR2 YFSETQ come from the germline V gene. The V segment lost 3 bases and the J segment 1 base; nucleotides outside the gene matches: 4. This CDR3 is built from 15 residues.

V is TRBV13 and J is TRBJ2-3; TRBD2 matches at 11 bases. This CDR3 is built from 15 residues. Germline loops: CDR1 PRHDT, CDR2 FYEKMQ (reference sequence). V lost 5 bases and J lost 4; bases outside the gene matches: 5. CDR3 DNA: TGTGCCAGCAGCAAAGGGACTAGCGGTGCAGATACGCAGTATTTT. This gives the protein CASSKGTSGADTQYF.

The gene calls are TRBV28 and TRBJ2-2; 8 bases fit TRBD1. The V gene end was trimmed by 7 bases and the J gene end by 4 bases; junction bases not matched to a gene: 8. CDR3 size: 15 residues. Germline V gene lookup returns CDR1 MDHEN and CDR2 SYDVKM. CDR3 residues: CASTAGDRGTGELFF. Written as DNA, the CDR3 is TGTGCCAGCACGGCTGGAGACAGGGGCACCGGGGAGCTGTTTTTT.

The genes are TRBV5-1 and TRBJ2-7; D possibly corresponds to TRBD2 (6 bases). This CDR3 comprises 16 residues. Germline V gene lookup returns CDR1 SGHRS and CDR2 YFSETQ. V was shortened by 6 bases and J by 2 bases, with 21 bases between the two germline ends. CDR3 nucleotides: TGCGCCAGCACCCCCCGCGGGGCTAGCGTTACCTACGAGCAGTACTTC. Translated: CASTPRGASVTYEQYF.

The rearrangement uses TRBV3-1 (or the pseudogene TRBV3-2) and TRBJ2-2; 8 bases line up with TRBD2. Germline CDR1 reads LGHDT; CDR2 reads YNNKEL (reference sequence). This CDR3 has 16 residues. Losses at the gene ends were 0 bases for V and 7 bases for J; bases not matched to a gene: 7. This chain's CDR3 is CASSQDTGRGSGELFF. The CDR3 coding sequence is TGTGCCAGCAGCCAAGATACCGGGAGGGGTAGCGGGGAGCTGTTTTTT.

The rearrangement uses TRBV5-1 and TRBJ2-7; tentative D call: TRBD2 (7 bases). V lost 6 bases, J lost 5 bases, and 18 bases lay in between. CDR1 SGHRS and CDR2 YFSETQ come from the germline V gene. This CDR3 is 14 amino acids long. CDR3 bases: TGCGCCAGCAACGAGGGGGAGGGCCTGGACGAGCAGTACTTC. It is translated as CASNEGEGLDEQYF.

The rearrangement uses TRBV7-9 and TRBJ2-7, with D tentatively TRBD1 (5 bases). CDR3 length: 12 amino acids. From germline, CDR1 is SEHNR and CDR2 FQNEAQ (reference sequence). V was cut by 5 bases and J by 5 bases, with 10 bases left in between. The CDR3 DNA reads TGTGCCAGCAGCCTCAGGGTTGACGAGCAGTACTTC. Translating it yields CASSLRVDEQYF.

The chain links TRBV18 to TRBJ2-5; TRBD2 matches at 8 bases. The CDR3 totals 18 residues. V dropped 4 bases and J dropped 2; count of bases not matched to a gene: 15. Germline lookup yields CDR1 KGHSH and CDR2 LQKENI. The CDR3 sequence: CASSLRFLAGGEQETQYF. The CDR3 nucleotides read TGTGCCAGCTCACTCCGATTCTTGGCGGGAGGAGAGCAAGAGACCCAGTACTTC.

The gene calls are TRBV7-9 and TRBJ2-3, with TRBD2 matching 7 bases. This CDR3 spans 17 amino acids. Germline CDR1 SEHNR, CDR2 FQNEAQ (reference sequence). The V segment lost 5 bases and the J segment 3 bases; nucleotides outside the gene matches: 14. CDR3 DNA: TGTGCCAGCAGCCCTCGCGGGGGAGGTTTGAGGACAGATACGCAGTATTTT. Protein: CASSPRGGGLRTDTQYF.

The genes are TRBV30 and TRBJ2-1; D unclear. Germline V lookup: CDR1 GTSNPN, CDR2 SVGIG (reference sequence). This CDR3 comprises 11 residues. V dropped 7 bases and J dropped 1 base, with 5 bases sitting between them. DNA for the CDR3: TGTGCCTCTACTTCCTACAATGAGCAGTTCTTC. It translates to CASTSYNEQFF.

This chain joins TRBV7-2 and TRBJ1-2; D remains ambiguous. V gave up 1 base and J gave up 8 bases, with 17 bases separating them. Germline-derived CDR1 and CDR2 are SGHTA and FQGNSA. CDR3 length: 15 residues. CDR3 DNA sequence: TGTGCCAGCAGCTTAGATTCGCAGGTACGGAGGGGCTACACCTTC. Translation gives CASSLDSQVRRGYTF.